Described below is a single TCR beta chain sequence and its context. The sample comes from a study of blood T cell repertoires in COVID-19. Study overall: COVID-19 samples, acute and convalescent, were from the United States, Italy and Spain. Sample material is recorded as cDNA or gDNA derived from T cells, B-cell-depleted T cells, or PBMCs.

Per the original data handling: Researchers report that nucleated cell counts were estimated from reference gene primer amplification. Profiled with immunoSEQ multiplex PCR; TCRdb holds only in-frame clones, not every one. That table furnishes V, J and clone size, whereas the DNA furnished D and trimming. The top ten hold roughly 7.8% of the sample, which has some 250,000 clones, around 80% seen once. The receptor was isolated from a man in his forties or fifties with active or convalescent COVID-19. Material for sequencing was peripheral blood.

In DNA, the CDR3 is TGTGCCAGCAGCCCGAAACCCCCGGGGTTTGATAGCAATCAGCCCCAGCATTTT. Its translation: CASSPKPPGFDSNQPQHF. The chain uses TRBV28 and TRBJ1-5; D remains ambiguous. This CDR3 has 18 amino acids. V lost 6 bases and J 0 bases, leaving 21 bases between the germline ends. Germline lookup yields CDR1 MDHEN and CDR2 SYDVKM.